This T cell receptor (beta chain) was documented in a study of blood T cell repertoires in COVID-19 (dated by TCRdb to 2018 to 2021). For the wider study: Samples covering the acute and convalescent phases of COVID-19 were provided by collaborators in the United States, Italy and Spain. The material from the prospective study consisted of cDNA or gDNA derived from T cells, B-cell-depleted T cells, or PBMCs. Samples came from the ongoing ImmuneRACE study (first 160 participants) plus 1,254 subjects from 6 global collaborators. A de-identified subject ID, COVID-19 status, age in years and sex were almost always included in the sample metadata. Deeply sampled blood TCRbeta repertoires from subjects exposed to, actively infected with, or recovered from COVID-19 were included in the dataset. A freely available public database, intended as a resource for researchers studying the immune response to SARS-CoV-2, is where the repertoires were released. Where available, HLA class I and class II types were taken from metadata supplied by the sample provider and were not determined by assay-based typing.

The germline V gene gives CDR1 as KGHSH and CDR2 as LQKENI. V sheds 1 base and J sheds 7 bases, leaving 13 bases between their ends. The CDR3, from cysteine to phenylalanine, totals 14 residues. The entry retains the CDR3 DNA only, 42 bases that are in frame from base 1. Whole blood was collected in K2EDTA tubes by collaborating institutions according to the institutions' own protocols. For TCRbeta analysis, collaborator samples were shipped as frozen whole blood, as isolated PBMCs, or as DNA extracted from either sample type. Notes on this clone: Its cognate antigen has yet to be identified. Base qualities are missing; no much larger clone stands one base away.

Results the study describes overall, beyond this receptor: The amount of clinical and demographic metadata varied by source and participant and was provided uncurated.

TCRbeta CDR3 regions were amplified from genomic DNA by means of the immunoSEQ Assay, a bias-controlled multiplex PCR. Per the source publication's procedure: The number of nucleated cells in each sample was estimated from the amplification of reference gene primers within the assay. To quantify the absolute abundance of each unique TCRbeta CDR3 rearrangement, sequence reads were collapsed and filtered. Productive Simpson clonality was computed per sample as the square root of Simpson's diversity index over productive rearrangements. Held by TCRdb, this immuneACCESS table contains in-frame sequences only and omits some clones. Under half of the omission traces to an unresolved V gene where checked; the cause of the rest is unknown. V and J calls and clone size follow that table, whereas D and trimming were derived from the DNA. The sample table shows 15,000 to 20,000 clones, and approximately 90% are seen once. 7% to 9% of the sample comes from the top ten.

The clonotype comes from a woman aged 55-70 years with active COVID-19. The rearranged chain carries TRBV18 and TRBJ1-2; TRBD1 is possibly the D segment (5 matching bases). Sequences were obtained from peripheral blood. The CDR3 region: CASSPRGTGGGYTF. The DNA sequence follows: TGTGCCAGCTCACCACGAGGGACCGGGGGTGGCTACACCTTC. Joined to the reference TRBV18 and TRBJ1-2 proteins, this CDR3 gives the full variable domain: NAGVMQNPRHLVRRRGQEARLRCSPMKGHSHVYWYRQLPEEGLKFMVYLQKENIIDESGMPKERFSAEFPKEGPSILRIQQVVRGDSAAYFCASSPRGTGGGYTFGSGTRLTVV.